Each of the 16 T cell receptor beta chains below was sequenced from the same sample in a study of T cells after yellow fever vaccination. TCRdb ran MiXCR on the 5' RACE reads and lists one entry per CDR3 protein. Of 200,000 to 300,000 distinct CDR3 sequences listed, under 15% are singletons. The sequencing here drew on CD4+ T cells sorted from PBMCs, taken 45 days after the yellow fever booster vaccination. The receptors derive from a young man who received the YFV17D yellow fever vaccine.

In its sample, this clonotype was seen once. V gene TRBV12-3 or TRBV12-4 combines with J gene TRBJ2-2, with 7 bases that match TRBD1. After removal of 7 bases from V and 7 bases from J, the junction contained 12 bases not matched to a gene. The CDR3 contains 15 residues. For the CDR3, the DNA is TGTGCCAGCACGACAGGGAAGCGAGAGGGCGGGGAGCTGTTTTTT. It is translated as CASTTGKREGGELFF.

This clonotype was counted many times. The chain employs TRBV27 and TRBJ2-7; no definite D call. V was shortened by 1 base and J by 5 bases, with 9 bases between the two germline ends. This CDR3 region has 13 residues. In germline, CDR1 is MNHEY, CDR2 SMNVEV (reference sequence). The CDR3 here is CASSLLAGHEQYF. The CDR3 nucleotides read TGTGCCAGCAGTTTATTAGCCGGACACGAGCAGTACTTC.

This chain's CDR3 is CASSSDRYTDTQYF. The CDR3 nucleotides read TGTGCCAGCAGTTCGGACAGATACACAGATACGCAGTATTTT. The rearrangement joins TRBV27 to TRBJ2-3, with D possibly matching TRBD1 (6 bases). The germline V and J ends were trimmed by 4 bases and 2 bases, with 10 bases remaining between them. The CDR3 spans 14 residues. Germline assignment: CDR1 MNHEY and CDR2 SMNVEV (reference sequence).

This clonotype occurred a few times. The chain has TRBV15 and TRBJ2-1; 7 nucleotides match TRBD2. The CDR3 runs 16 residues. Trimming took 1 base from V and 3 from J; bases not matched to a gene: 6. The germline V gene has CDR1 LNHNV and CDR2 YYDKDF (reference sequence). In nucleotides, the CDR3 is TGTGCCACCAGCAGAGTCCTAGCGGAGAACTACAATGAGCAGTTCTTC. This encodes CATSRVLAENYNEQFF.

The rearrangement links TRBV5-1 to TRBJ2-2, with 10 nucleotides matching TRBD1. The CDR3 is made up of 19 amino acids. Germline CDR1 reads SGHRS; CDR2 reads YFSETQ. V trimming: 1 base; J trimming: 0 bases; junction bases outside the gene matches: 9. The CDR3 DNA sequence: TGCGCCAGCAGCTTGTTTCAAGGACAGGGGGATTCGAACACCGGGGAGCTGTTTTTT. Amino acid sequence: CASSLFQGQGDSNTGELFF.

The J gene is TRBJ2-7, the V gene TRBV6-1; TRBD2 aligns across 8 bases. CDR1 and CDR2 (germline): MNHNS, SASEGT. J lost 0 bases, V lost 4 bases, and 5 bases had no gene match. The CDR3 sequence is 15 residues long. The CDR3 nucleotides read TGTGCCAGCAGTGGGGCTAGCGGGTTCTCCTACGAGCAGTACTTC. Translated: CASSGASGFSYEQYF.

The chain has TRBV2 and TRBJ2-7; either TRBD1 or TRBD2 may supply D (5 bases each). Germline-derived CDR1 and CDR2 are SNHLY and FYNNEI. Between the trimmed V and J ends, which lost 10 bases and 3 bases, there was a span of 10 bases. The CDR3 has 11 residues. DNA of the CDR3: TGTGCCACGGGGCCAAGCTACGAGCAGTACTTC. Protein: CATGPSYEQYF.

J is TRBJ2-3 and V is TRBV11-2; D remains unclear. CDR1 SGHAT and CDR2 FQNNGV come from the germline V gene. Deletions cut 2 bases from V and 0 bases from J, with 15 bases between. This CDR3 is built from 17 residues. CDR3 sequence (DNA): TGTGCCAGCAGCTTACCCCAACGAAGGTCTAGCACAGATACGCAGTATTTT. Protein: CASSLPQRRSSTDTQYF.

This clonotype was counted at least ten times. This chain joins TRBV7-8 and TRBJ2-7; D possibly matches TRBD1 or TRBD2 (5 bases each). There are 15 residues in the CDR3. The V gene's germline CDR1 is SGHVS and CDR2 FQNEAQ. The germline V and J ends were trimmed by 0 bases and 3 bases, with 12 bases remaining between them. For the CDR3, the DNA is TGTGCCAGCAGCTTAGCGGAGAGGGGCCGCTACGAGCAGTACTTC. It specifies CASSLAERGRYEQYF.

This clonotype was counted between two and nine times. The chain has TRBV7-2 and TRBJ1-5; maybe TRBD1 (6 bases). Germline CDR1 reads SGHTA; CDR2 reads FQGNSA. V lost 5 bases to trimming and J lost 7 bases, with 12 bases between them. The CDR3 totals 13 residues. The CDR3 DNA is TGTGCCAGCAGCGACAGGACCAACCAGCCCCAGCATTTT. Encoded protein: CASSDRTNQPQHF.

V and J are TRBV20-1 and TRBJ2-3; D is perhaps TRBD2 (6 bases). Germline loops: CDR1 DFQATT, CDR2 SNEGSKA (reference sequence). The CDR3 is made up of 12 amino acids. V was clipped by 3 bases and J by 5 bases, with 9 bases between them. CDR3 sequence: CSASGRVDTQYF. In nucleotides, the CDR3 is TGCAGTGCTAGCGGGAGAGTAGATACGCAGTATTTT.

The rearrangement uses TRBV2 and TRBJ2-5, with TRBD2 matching over 7 bases. The CDR3 runs 13 residues. After removal of 7 bases from V and 4 bases from J, the junction contained 6 bases not matched to a gene. CDR1 is SNHLY and CDR2 is FYNNEI in the germline V gene. CDR3 in DNA: TGTGCCAGCAATGCGGGAGTCGGAGAGACCCAGTACTTC. It codes for CASNAGVGETQYF.

This clonotype came up a few times. The chain links TRBV5-1 to TRBJ2-5; a possible D gene is TRBD2 (5 bases). The V end lost 7 bases, the J end lost 2 bases, and 12 bases lay between the germline ends. Germline V gives CDR1 SGHRS, CDR2 YFSETQ. The CDR3 spans 13 residues. CDR3 DNA sequence: TGCGCCAGCGGGAGAAGCGGACAAGAGACCCAGTACTTC. Translating gives CASGRSGQETQYF. Combining the CDR3 with reference TRBV5-1 and TRBJ2-5 gives the whole variable domain KAGVTQTPRYLIKTRGQQVTLSCSPISGHRSVSWYQQTPGQGLQFLFEYFSETQRNKGNFPGRFSGRQFSNSRSEMNVSTLELGDSALYLCASGRSGQETQYFGPGTRLLVL.

V usage is TRBV20-1 and J usage is TRBJ2-1; 7 nucleotides line up with TRBD1. V gave up 0 bases and J gave up 0 bases; unmatched junction bases: 8. The CDR3 extends over 17 amino acids. CDR1 and CDR2 from the germline V gene are DFQATT and SNEGSKA (reference sequence). The CDR3 here is CSARDYSGQSSYNEQFF. CDR3 coding DNA: TGCAGTGCTAGAGACTACTCGGGACAGAGCTCCTACAATGAGCAGTTCTTC.

V and J are TRBV18 and TRBJ2-1; 7 bases line up with TRBD1. The CDR3 loop spans 15 amino acids. The germline V gene encodes CDR1 KGHSH and CDR2 LQKENI. V trimming: 5 bases; J trimming: 2 bases; junction bases outside the gene matches: 6. CDR3 in amino acids: CASSDRTGPYNEQFF. CDR3 DNA sequence: TGTGCCAGCTCAGATCGGACAGGACCCTACAATGAGCAGTTCTTC.

The gene calls are TRBV27 and TRBJ2-5; either TRBD1 or TRBD2 may fit D (5 bases each). V was shortened by 6 bases and J by 5 bases, with 10 bases between the two germline ends. CDR1 is MNHEY and CDR2 is SMNVEV in the germline V gene (reference sequence). The CDR3 sequence is 12 residues long. The CDR3 sequence: CASRRGLETQYF. In DNA, the CDR3 is TGTGCCAGCAGACGGGGCCTGGAGACCCAGTACTTC.